This T cell receptor beta chain was captured by sequencing in a study of T-cell reconstitution after alpha-beta-depleted transplantation in children. This clonotype has a handful of counts. As yet, its antigen is unknown. Study findings and constraints: T-cell counts and diversity were attributed mostly to newly produced T cells one year after transplant. Recipient T cells and thymic progenitors that survived were the source of the high TCRbeta diversity seen at day 60 in some patients.

The library targeted TCRbeta and was prepared with unique molecular identifiers. One entry per CDR3 protein results from TCRdb running MiXCR on the PCR reads. The sample gives under 850,000 distinct CDR3 sequences, 13% of which show up once; 0.79% is in the top ten. This clonotype was sampled from a girl aged 2 to 10 with congenital amegakaryocytic thrombocytopenia, due to receive a stem cell transplant. Sequencing used PBMCs, obtained before TCRalphabeta/CD19-depleted stem cell transplant.

The CDR3 bases are TGTGCCAGCAGCAAATTTAGCTCCTATAATTCACCCCTCCACTTT. Translated, it gives CASSKFSSYNSPLHF. The rearrangement joins TRBV7-2 to TRBJ1-6; D gene ambiguous. V gave up 5 bases and J gave up 0 bases, with 8 bases separating them. This CDR3 region has 15 residues. Germline CDR1 is SGHTA and CDR2 is FQGNSA. Full variable domain (missing parts from reference TRBV7-2 and TRBJ1-6): GAGVSQSPSNKVTEKGKDVELRCDPISGHTALYWYRQSLGQGLEFLIYFQGNSAPDKSGLPSDRFSAERTGGSVSTLTIQRTQQEDSAVYLCASSKFSSYNSPLHFGNGTRLTVT.